This TCR beta chain comes out of a study of T cells in tuberculosis. Study-wide points: The stringent gate may have excluded weak CD1B-GMM tetramer binders.

Sequenced by immunoSEQ multiplex PCR; TCRdb stores in-frame clones only, minus some. The table records roughly 60,000 clones, about 76% of them present only once. The V end was cut by 5 bases, the J end by 4 bases, with 12 bases between. Germline loops: CDR1 SGHNT, CDR2 YYREEE (reference sequence). The length of the CDR3 is 14 residues. Sorting used thawed, overnight-rested PBMC stained with anti-CD3, a viability dye and GMM-loaded CD1B tetramer. C32 glucose monomycolate from Rhodococcus equi was loaded onto the CD1B tetramers. Tetramer-negative cells, around 100,000 per donor, were also sorted. The chain recombines TRBV5-4 with TRBJ2-2, with a possible D match to TRBD2 (6 bases). Sequences were obtained from CD1b-GMM tetramer-negative cells sorted from PBMCs. The source is an adult woman with latent tuberculosis. CDR3 coding DNA: TGTGCCAGCAGGCGGTGGGGAGGCACCGGGGAGCTGTTTTTT. It encodes CASRRWGGTGELFF.